The 18 T cell receptor beta chains reported below all come from one sample, sequenced in a study of T cells after yellow fever vaccination. TCRdb fed the 5' RACE reads into MiXCR, producing one record per CDR3 protein. The table has about 330,000 distinct CDR3 sequences, approximately 7% seen once; the top ten hold 15% to 20%. Sequenced material: PBMCs, taken about 41 days after the first yellow fever vaccination. The source of these receptors is a man aged 18 to 30 who received the YFV17D yellow fever vaccine.

This clonotype has only a few counts. The genes are TRBV5-1 and TRBJ2-1; TRBD2 agrees at 12 bases. From germline, CDR1 is SGHRS and CDR2 YFSETQ. CDR3 length: 16 residues. The trim removed 5 bases at V and 2 bases at J, leaving 5 bases unmatched. The DNA of the CDR3 is TGCGCCAGCAGACTAGCGGGGGGCGGCACCTACAATGAGCAGTTCTTC. This codes for CASRLAGGGTYNEQFF.

This clonotype was seen at least ten times. The CDR3 sequence: CASSLNQGLGYGYTF. CDR3 DNA sequence: TGCGCCAGCAGCTTGAATCAGGGCCTTGGCTATGGCTACACCTTC. V and J are TRBV5-1 and TRBJ1-2, with TRBD1 as a possible D gene (5 bases). Germline V lookup: CDR1 SGHRS, CDR2 YFSETQ. V was pared by 1 base and J by 4 bases, with 14 bases between. The CDR3 has 15 amino acids.

A word on this clonotype: Possible read error: a much larger clone is one base away. J is TRBJ2-1 and V is TRBV28; TRBD2 aligns across 9 bases. Germline CDR1 is MDHEN and CDR2 is SYDVKM. This CDR3 is built from 16 residues. CDR3 protein: CASSLSGGFSYNQQFF. CDR3 in DNA: TGTGCCAGCAGCCTTAGCGGGGGCTTTTCCTACAATCAGCAGTTCTTC.

The rearrangement uses TRBV7-3 and TRBJ1-1; no clear D gene. CDR1 and CDR2 (germline): SGHTA, FQGTGA. Trimming took 8 bases from V and 1 from J, leaving 14 bases between them. The CDR3 is 14 residues long. CDR3 in DNA: TGTGCCAGCCGACTCGGACCCCAGAACACTGAAGCTTTCTTT. Residues: CASRLGPQNTEAFF.

The chain links TRBV20-1 to TRBJ2-5, with D possibly TRBD2 on 6 matching bases. Trimming took 4 bases from V and 1 from J, leaving 13 bases between them. Germline V gene sequence: CDR1 DFQATT, CDR2 SNEGSKA (reference sequence). This CDR3 has 14 residues. The chain's CDR3 is CSATQAGLQETQYF. CDR3 bases: TGCAGTGCTACCCAAGCGGGCCTCCAAGAGACCCAGTACTTC.

This clonotype turned up a few times. J is TRBJ2-5 and V is TRBV6-5; D unclear. The germline V gene encodes CDR1 MNHEY and CDR2 SVGAGI. V was trimmed by 6 bases and J by 0 bases, leaving 20 bases between them. The CDR3 covers 17 residues. The CDR3 loop is CASSPSLRVAHQETQYF. CDR3 DNA: TGTGCCAGCAGCCCATCCCTAAGAGTCGCCCACCAAGAGACCCAGTACTTC.

At least ten counts were recorded for this clonotype. The chain is built from TRBV30 and TRBJ2-1; tentative D call: TRBD1 (6 bases). This CDR3 has 16 amino acids. V lost 5 bases and J 4 bases, leaving 21 bases between the germline ends. The germline V gene encodes CDR1 GTSNPN and CDR2 SVGIG (reference sequence). CDR3 in amino acids: CAWFSLLRDKYNEQFF. The CDR3 DNA is TGTGCCTGGTTCTCACTCCTCCGGGACAAGTACAATGAGCAGTTCTTC.

The J gene is TRBJ2-5, the V gene TRBV5-1; TRBD2 might be the D (6 bases). Germline CDR1 and CDR2: SGHRS and YFSETQ. The V end was cut by 1 base, the J end by 2 bases, with 12 bases between. The CDR3 loop spans 15 amino acids. The CDR3: CASSLLGLAQETQYF. DNA of the CDR3: TGCGCCAGCAGCTTGTTGGGACTGGCGCAAGAGACCCAGTACTTC. The variable domain in full, with the rest retrieved from reference TRBV5-1 and TRBJ2-5, is KAGVTQTPRYLIKTRGQQVTLSCSPISGHRSVSWYQQTPGQGLQFLFEYFSETQRNKGNFPGRFSGRQFSNSRSEMNVSTLELGDSALYLCASSLLGLAQETQYFGPGTRLLVL.

This clonotype has a count of ten or more. The rearrangement links TRBV7-2 to TRBJ2-2; unclear D gene. CDR1 SGHTA and CDR2 FQGNSA come from the germline V gene. The CDR3 has 13 residues. The V end was cut by 3 bases, the J end by 2 bases, with 4 bases between. The CDR3 reads CASSFLNTGELFF. The CDR3 DNA is TGTGCCAGCAGCTTCCTAAACACCGGGGAGCTGTTTTTT.

There are a few counts of this clonotype. This chain links TRBV20-1 with TRBJ1-1; D is perhaps TRBD1 (6 bases). The CDR3 consists of 11 residues. V was trimmed by 7 bases and J by 4 bases, leaving 10 bases between them. Germline V CDR1 and CDR2: DFQATT, SNEGSKA (reference sequence). The CDR3, as DNA: TGCAGTGGTCCAGGGGCCACTGAAGCTTTCTTT. Its translation: CSGPGATEAFF.

The CDR3 coding sequence is TGTGCCAGCAGCCCCCCTGGACTTCCCCCTGGCAATGAGCAGTTCTTC. This sequence encodes CASSPPGLPPGNEQFF. The V gene is TRBV3-1, the J gene TRBJ2-1; tentatively, D is TRBD2 (5 bases). The V gene lost 4 bases and the J gene lost 6 bases, with 19 bases spanning the gap. The CDR3 totals 16 residues. Germline V gene data show CDR1 as LGHDT and CDR2 as YNNKEL (reference sequence).

The chain is built from TRBV7-2 and TRBJ2-2; D not resolved. Trimming took 8 bases from V and 5 from J, leaving 6 bases between them. The CDR3 sequence is 11 residues long. Germline CDR1 and CDR2: SGHTA and FQGNSA. CDR3 protein: CASLRTGELFF. In nucleotides, the CDR3 is TGTGCCAGCTTGAGGACCGGGGAGCTGTTTTTT.

The table lists this clonotype with a few counts. This chain uses TRBV2 with TRBJ2-1; 8 bases map to TRBD1. Trimming took 9 bases from V and 9 from J; bases not matched to a gene: 7. This CDR3 spans 12 amino acids. From germline, CDR1 is SNHLY and CDR2 FYNNEI. The CDR3 DNA follows: TGTGCCAGAGGACAGGGTGTAGGTGAGCAGTTCTTC. It translates to CARGQGVGEQFF. Based on the CDR3 plus reference TRBV2 and TRBJ2-1, the full variable domain is EPEVTQTPSHQVTQMGQEVILRCVPISNHLYFYWYRQILGQKVEFLVSFYNNEISEKSEIFDDQFSVERPDGSNFTLKIRSTKLEDSAMYFCARGQGVGEQFFGPGTRLTVL.

The chain combines TRBV9 with TRBJ2-1; D is perhaps TRBD2 (6 bases). The CDR3 loop spans 15 amino acids. CDR1 and CDR2 (germline): SGDLS, YYNGEE. Trimming removed 0 bases from V and 9 bases from J, with 16 bases in between. The CDR3 nucleotides read TGTGCCAGCAGCGTAGCCGGGAGTAGCTTAAGTGAGCAGTTCTTC. Protein product: CASSVAGSSLSEQFF.

This clonotype was seen only a few times. The rearrangement links TRBV11-2 to TRBJ2-2; 9 nucleotides agree with TRBD2. This CDR3 is 17 amino acids long. The germline V gene encodes CDR1 SGHAT and CDR2 FQNNGV. V lost 5 bases and J lost 2; bases outside the gene matches: 9. In DNA form, the CDR3 reads TGTGCCAGCAGCCGCTGGCTAGCGGGGCTAAACACCGGGGAGCTGTTTTTT. Protein sequence: CASSRWLAGLNTGELFF.

There are a few counts of this clonotype. The V call is TRBV5-4, the J call TRBJ2-5, with 8 bases lining up with TRBD2. V lost 2 bases to trimming and J lost 5 bases; unmatched junction nucleotides: 14. There are 17 residues in the CDR3. Germline lookup yields CDR1 SGHNT and CDR2 YYREEE (reference sequence). The CDR3 reads CASSFGGLVVSRETQYF. CDR3 DNA sequence: TGTGCCAGCAGCTTTGGGGGACTAGTAGTGTCCAGGGAGACCCAGTACTTC.

The V call is TRBV5-8, the J call TRBJ2-5, with 8 bases aligning to TRBD1. The J segment lost 7 bases and the V segment lost 3 bases, leaving 11 bases of the junction unmatched. This CDR3 spans 15 amino acids. CDR1 is SGHTS and CDR2 is YDEGEE in the germline V gene. The DNA for the CDR3 is TGTGCCAGCAGCTCTCACAGGGGGGAGGAGGGGACCCAGTACTTC. This translates into CASSSHRGEEGTQYF. The complete variable domain, with remaining parts taken from reference TRBV5-8 and TRBJ2-5, reads EAGVTQSPTHLIKTRGQQATLRCSPISGHTSVYWYQQALGLGLQFLLWYDEGEERNRGNFPPRFSGRQFPNYSSELNVNALELEDSALYLCASSSHRGEEGTQYFGPGTRLLVL.

The chain combines TRBV4-2 with TRBJ2-5; no clear D gene. The CDR3 runs 15 residues. CDR1 LGHNA and CDR2 YNFKEQ come from the germline V gene. Trimming left V 0 bases short and J 4 bases short, with 12 bases between. The CDR3 DNA reads as TGTGCCAGCAGCCAAGAGGCGAGGTGGGGAGAGACCCAGTACTTC. It codes for CASSQEARWGETQYF.